A single sample gave rise to the 30 T cell receptor beta chains below, sequenced in a study of identical twins. MiXCR was run by TCRdb on the 5' RACE reads, yielding one entry per CDR3 protein. The sample includes approximately 140,000 distinct CDR3 sequences, around 3.5% of them seen just once. Sample: memory T cells sorted from blood. These receptors all come from a man younger than 30 in good health.

This clonotype was counted many times. The rearrangement joins TRBV5-6 to TRBJ2-1; no reliable D call. Germline V gene sequence: CDR1 SGHDT, CDR2 YYEEEE. CDR3 length: 16 amino acids. Trimming took off 1 base at V and 4 bases at J, with 15 bases between the two ends. CDR3 nucleotide sequence: TGTGCCAGCAGCTTGAGACATCACTTCTTTTACAATGAGCAGTTCTTC. Encoded protein: CASSLRHHFFYNEQFF.

This chain connects TRBV7-8 to TRBJ2-1; 14 bases are shared with TRBD2. Trimming cost V 1 base and J 10 bases; bases outside gene matches: 0. Per the germline V gene, CDR1 is SGHVS and CDR2 is FQNEAQ. The CDR3 totals 14 residues. Here the CDR3 DNA reads TGTGCCAGCAGCTTAGGACTAGCGGGAGGGGAGCAGTTCTTC. This encodes CASSLGLAGGEQFF. Together with reference TRBV7-8 and TRBJ2-1, the CDR3 gives the full variable domain: GAGVSQSPRYKVAKRGQDVALRCDPISGHVSLFWYQQALGQGPEFLTYFQNEAQLDKSGLPSDRFFAERPEGSVSTLKIQRTQQEDSAVYLCASSLGLAGGEQFFGPGTRLTVL.

This clonotype has a count of ten or more. The J gene is TRBJ2-1, the V gene TRBV11-2, with 10 bases matching TRBD2. J gave up 3 bases and V 4 bases, and 9 bases lay outside the gene matches. Germline V CDR1 and CDR2: SGHAT, FQNNGV. The CDR3 totals 17 residues. CDR3 residues: CASSSRLTSGYYNEQFF. Written as DNA, the CDR3 is TGTGCCAGCAGCTCCCGGTTGACTAGCGGGTACTACAATGAGCAGTTCTTC. The variable domain in full, with the rest retrieved from reference TRBV11-2 and TRBJ2-1, is EAGVAQSPRYKIIEKRQSVAFWCNPISGHATLYWYQQILGQGPKLLIQFQNNGVVDDSQLPKDRFSAERLKGVDSTLKIQPAKLEDSAVYLCASSSRLTSGYYNEQFFGPGTRLTVL.

This clonotype was recorded at least ten times. The V call is TRBV7-9, the J call TRBJ2-1; no clear D. The V and J ends lost 4 bases and 7 bases respectively, with 20 bases between them. Germline V CDR1 and CDR2: SEHNR, FQNEAQ (reference sequence). The CDR3 contains 16 residues. CDR3 coding DNA: TGTGCCAGCAGCTACCTCGGCAGCTTAACCTCAAATGAGCAGTTCTTC. It yields the protein CASSYLGSLTSNEQFF.

The V gene is TRBV19, the J gene TRBJ2-2; 10 bases are shared with TRBD1. J gave up 6 bases and V 7 bases, and 8 bases lay outside the gene matches. The germline gives CDR1 LNHDA, CDR2 SQIVND (reference sequence). The CDR3 is made up of 15 amino acids. The CDR3 DNA sequence: TGTGCCAGTACCGAGACAGGGGGCGCCGCCGGGGAGCTGTTTTTT. This translates into CASTETGGAAGELFF.

V gene TRBV11-2 combines with J gene TRBJ2-1; perhaps TRBD2 as D (6 bases). From germline, CDR1 is SGHAT and CDR2 FQNNGV. This CDR3 comprises 18 residues. V was cut by 4 bases and J by 0 bases, with 19 bases left in between. The CDR3 bases are TGTGCCAGCAGCTGGCGCGGGACTTCTACCGACTCCTACAATGAGCAGTTCTTC. Amino acid sequence: CASSWRGTSTDSYNEQFF.

This clonotype has a count of ten or more. The genes are TRBV6-1 and TRBJ2-1; D may match TRBD1 or TRBD2 (6 bases each). CDR3 length equals 13 residues. Trimming pared 5 bases from V and 12 bases from J, leaving 17 bases between. Per the germline V gene, CDR1 is MNHNS and CDR2 is SASEGT. CDR3 DNA: TGTGCCAGCAGTCGCGGACTATTAGGGGGGCAGTTCTTC. Amino acids: CASSRGLLGGQFF.

This clonotype was observed many times. This chain uses TRBV20-1 with TRBJ1-3, with 10 bases lining up with TRBD1. The CDR3 totals 15 residues. Germline V gene data show CDR1 as DFQATT and CDR2 as SNEGSKA (reference sequence). J gave up 4 bases and V 4 bases, and 7 bases lay outside the gene matches. This chain's CDR3 is CSATPGTGVGNTIYF. CDR3 nucleotides: TGCAGTGCTACCCCCGGGACAGGGGTCGGAAACACCATATATTTT.

This chain links TRBV7-2 with TRBJ2-2, with a possible D match to TRBD1 (6 bases). Trimming took 2 bases from V and 6 from J, leaving 13 bases between them. Germline V gene sequence: CDR1 SGHTA, CDR2 FQGNSA. This CDR3 comprises 15 residues. In nucleotides, the CDR3 is TGTGCCAGCAGCTTACCCCGGACAGTGCCCGGGGAGCTGTTTTTT. It translates to CASSLPRTVPGELFF.

This clonotype has ten or more counts. This chain links TRBV21-1 with TRBJ2-7; TRBD1 is the table's D call, not checked against the DNA. TRBV21-1 constitutes a pseudogene. This CDR3 comprises 15 residues. DNA of the CDR3: TGTGCCAGCAGCAAAATTAGGGGACAGACATACGAGCAGTACTTC. As protein: CASSKIRGQTYEQYF.

The sample holds many counts of this clonotype. J is TRBJ1-4 and V is TRBV12-3 or TRBV12-4; D might be TRBD1 (6 bases). The CDR3 length is 13 residues. V was cut by 4 bases and J by 9 bases, with 12 bases left in between. Written as DNA, the CDR3 is TGTGCCAGCAGTTACGAGACAGGCAAAAAACTGTTTTTT. This encodes CASSYETGKKLFF.

The table lists this clonotype with many counts. This chain uses TRBV20-1 with TRBJ1-6; D remains ambiguous. This CDR3 contains 12 residues. Trimming took off 4 bases at V and 7 bases at J, with 8 bases between the two ends. Germline CDR1 and CDR2: DFQATT and SNEGSKA (reference sequence). The CDR3 DNA follows: TGCAGTGCTAAGGAGAGCAATTCACCCCTCCACTTT. It encodes CSAKESNSPLHF.

This clonotype was observed at least ten times. The chain uses TRBV4-1 and TRBJ2-5, with 8 bases matching TRBD2. The length of the CDR3 is 15 residues. Germline lookup yields CDR1 MGHRA and CDR2 YSYEKL. V was pared by 1 base and J by 5 bases, with 6 bases of the junction left unmatched. CDR3 region: CASSQVGTSHETQYF. Written as DNA, the CDR3 is TGCGCCAGCAGCCAAGTAGGGACTAGTCACGAGACCCAGTACTTC.

This clonotype was seen repeatedly, ten times or more. The V call is TRBV5-4, the J call TRBJ2-2, with D maybe TRBD2 (7 bases). The length of the CDR3 is 15 residues. V was shortened by 4 bases and J by 0 bases, with 10 bases between the two germline ends. CDR1 and CDR2 (germline): SGHNT, YYREEE (reference sequence). The CDR3: CASSPGGPNTGELFF. The CDR3 coding sequence is TGTGCCAGCAGCCCGGGGGGCCCGAACACCGGGGAGCTGTTTTTT.

This clonotype was detected many times. The chain employs TRBV5-5 and TRBJ1-4; 8 positions agree with TRBD1. The CDR3 is 18 residues long. Germline V gene data show CDR1 as SGHKS and CDR2 as YYEKEE (reference sequence). Unmatched junction bases numbered 18, after V lost 6 bases and J lost 5 bases. Here the CDR3 reads CASNPRQGAGGINEKLFF. As DNA, the CDR3 is TGTGCCAGCAACCCTCGGCAGGGGGCGGGGGGGATAAATGAAAAACTGTTTTTT.

There are many counts of this clonotype. Germline and junction disagree at one end, which may indicate a read error. The rearrangement uses TRBV7-3 and TRBJ2-1; 8 nucleotides align to TRBD1. Germline assignment: CDR1 SGHTA and CDR2 FQGTGA. The CDR3 consists of 12 residues. CDR3 amino acids: CASSSDRERVLF. The CDR3 DNA follows: TGTGCCAGCAGCTCGGACAGGGAAAGAGTGCTCTTC.

In its sample, this clonotype was seen many times. The chain is built from TRBV29-1 and TRBJ2-2; 8 nucleotides agree with TRBD1. After removal of 6 bases from V and 3 bases from J, the junction contained 6 bases not matched to a gene. The CDR3 is 14 residues long. Germline CDR1 and CDR2: SQVTM and ANQGSEA. DNA of the CDR3: TGCAGCGTACGAGGACAGGGCGACACCGGGGAGCTGTTTTTT. Protein sequence: CSVRGQGDTGELFF.

This clonotype was seen more than once but under ten times. This sequence joins TRBV7-9 and TRBJ2-5, with D possibly called TRBD1 or TRBD2 (5 bases each). The CDR3 loop spans 16 amino acids. The germline gives CDR1 SEHNR, CDR2 FQNEAQ (reference sequence). V was clipped by 5 bases and J by 5 bases, with 21 bases between them. The CDR3 coding sequence is TGTGCCAGCAGCCTCGGACGGGACCGAGGCGGGGAGACCCAGTACTTC. It codes for CASSLGRDRGGETQYF.

This clonotype was seen at least ten times. V usage is TRBV7-6 and J usage is TRBJ1-3; D is ambiguous. CDR1 SGHVS and CDR2 FNYEAQ come from the germline V gene. This CDR3 contains 15 residues. V lost 5 bases and J lost 4, with 15 bases in between. The CDR3 reads CASSREVPGGNTIYF. CDR3 DNA: TGTGCCAGCAGCCGTGAAGTACCGGGGGGAAACACCATATATTTT.

This clonotype has at least ten counts. This chain uses TRBV10-3 with TRBJ2-3; maybe TRBD2 (5 bases). This CDR3 has 13 residues. V was clipped by 8 bases and J by 2 bases, with 11 bases between them. Germline-derived CDR1 and CDR2 are ENHRY and SYGVKD. The CDR3 spells CAILGGSTDTQYF. The CDR3, as DNA: TGTGCCATCCTGGGCGGGTCCACAGATACGCAGTATTTT.

This clonotype was counted ten times or more. The gene calls are TRBV6-5 and TRBJ2-2, with D hard to call. Deletions cut 0 bases from V and 6 bases from J, with 11 bases between. Per the germline V gene, CDR1 is MNHEY and CDR2 is SVGAGI. This CDR3 is 15 amino acids long. The CDR3 bases are TGTGCCAGCAGTTACTCGTATGAGACGTCCGGGGAGCTGTTTTTT. This encodes CASSYSYETSGELFF.

This clonotype was seen many times. The chain combines TRBV12-3 or TRBV12-4 with TRBJ2-3; 9 nucleotides match TRBD1. The CDR3 is 16 amino acids. Losses at the gene ends were 2 bases for V and 3 bases for J; bases not matched to a gene: 6. The CDR3 bases are TGTGCCAGCAGTTTAATCGGGACAGGGCGGACAGATACGCAGTATTTT. It yields the protein CASSLIGTGRTDTQYF.

This clonotype came up many times. The chain combines TRBV20-1 with TRBJ2-1; 8 bases line up with TRBD2. The length of the CDR3 is 15 residues. The V gene's germline CDR1 is DFQATT and CDR2 SNEGSKA (reference sequence). V shed 0 bases, J shed 5 bases, and the junction held 6 bases outside the gene matches. The CDR3 loop reads CSAREAGADNNEQFF. The CDR3 DNA reads as TGCAGTGCTAGAGAAGCGGGAGCCGACAACAATGAGCAGTTCTTC.

Regarding this clonotype: A much larger clone lies one base from this, so it may be a read error. The chain couples TRBV14 to TRBJ2-6; D might be TRBD1 (5 bases). The V gene's germline CDR1 is SGHDN and CDR2 FVKESK. The CDR3 is 20 residues long. In DNA, the CDR3 is TGTGCCAGCAGCCAAGATCGTGGCTTTCCCGAGCTTTCTGGGGCCAACGGCCTGACTTTC. Protein: CASSQDRGFPELSGANGLTF. Combining the CDR3 with reference TRBV14 and TRBJ2-6 gives the whole variable domain EAGVTQFPSHSVIEKGQTVTLRCDPISGHDNLYWYRRVMGKEIKFLLHFVKESKQDESGMPNNRFLAERTGGTYSTLKVQPAELEDSGVYFCASSQDRGFPELSGANGLTFGAGSRLTVL.

This clonotype was detected ten times or more. The rearrangement uses TRBV6-2 or TRBV6-3 and TRBJ1-5; weak D call: TRBD1 (5 bases). Germline CDR1 is MNHEY and CDR2 is SVGEGT. V was shortened by 4 bases and J by 15 bases, with 13 bases between the two germline ends. This CDR3 is built from 11 residues. CDR3 nucleotides: TGTGCCAGCAGTTGGGACCGGAATTGGCATTTT. It codes for CASSWDRNWHF.

This clonotype occurred many times. The chain carries TRBV12-3 or TRBV12-4 and TRBJ1-2; D call uncertain. The length of the CDR3 is 11 residues. With 6 bases removed from V and 4 bases from J, the gap between germline ends came to 6 bases. The CDR3 DNA reads TGTGCCAGCAGCGGGTTCTATGGCTACACCTTC. Amino acids: CASSGFYGYTF.

This clonotype was observed many times. As DNA, the CDR3 is TGCGCCAGCAGCCTGTCGGGACAGGGGGCACGAGGCTACACCTTC. It is translated as CASSLSGQGARGYTF. The rearrangement uses TRBV5-1 and TRBJ1-2, with 12 bases that match TRBD1. CDR1 and CDR2 from the germline V gene are SGHRS and YFSETQ. V was pared by 4 bases and J by 8 bases, with 9 bases of the junction left unmatched. The CDR3 has 15 amino acids.

This clonotype came up many times. The chain employs TRBV12-3 or TRBV12-4 and TRBJ2-3; D might be TRBD1 or TRBD2, each matching 5 bases. The CDR3 contains 12 residues. The V end lost 7 bases, the J end lost 6 bases, and 11 bases lay between the germline ends. The CDR3: CASTLWGDTQYF. CDR3 DNA sequence: TGTGCCAGCACCCTCTGGGGGGATACGCAGTATTTT.

Many counts were recorded for this clonotype. The chain is built from TRBV6-2 or TRBV6-3 and TRBJ2-7; TRBD2 matches 12 bases. CDR3 length: 17 amino acids. The germline V gene has CDR1 MNHEY and CDR2 SVGEGT. Germline trimming cut 2 bases from V and 0 bases from J; bases unmatched to any gene: 5. CDR3 coding DNA: TGTGCCAGCAGTTACCCTTCTAGCGGGAGGGGCTCCTACGAGCAGTACTTC. This codes for CASSYPSSGRGSYEQYF.

This clonotype was observed many times. In DNA form, the CDR3 reads TGTGCCAGCAGTTTAAGTGGGAGGGCCACGAAGACCCAGTACTTC. Its protein is CASSLSGRATKTQYF. The chain carries TRBV12-3 or TRBV12-4 and TRBJ2-5, with 7 bases that match TRBD2. The V segment lost 2 bases and the J segment 6 bases; nucleotides outside the gene matches: 9. CDR3 length: 15 amino acids.